This note documents a single TCR beta chain sequence. Its target is unknown. This specimen belongs to a study of shared clonotypes between healthy human individuals. Study outcomes and limitations: Generation probabilities were higher for clonotypes shared across all four sorted-subset donors than for unshared ones. Larger estimated richness was generally seen in naive subsets than in memory subsets. Donors were few, which limited the genetic and exposure-history diversity represented.

Only in-frame clones appear in the TCRdb table, and some are missing; sequencing was by immunoSEQ multiplex PCR. Counted here are millions of clones, approximately 93% occurring once; the ten biggest clones make up approximately 0.4%. Germline V CDR1 and CDR2: MNHEY, SVGAGI. V dropped 6 bases and J dropped 3; count of bases not matched to a gene: 5. This CDR3 has 14 residues. The sample was naive CD4+ T cells from PBMCs. Subset here: CD45RA+ positively selected. The sequence came from a man in his late teens or twenties in good health. Some clones in this sample may be carry-over from other donors' samples. The chain carries TRBV6-5 and TRBJ1-2, with 9 bases lining up with TRBD1. CDR3 DNA: TGTGCCAGCAGCCACAGGGGGCTGGACTATGGCTACACCTTC. It translates to CASSHRGLDYGYTF.